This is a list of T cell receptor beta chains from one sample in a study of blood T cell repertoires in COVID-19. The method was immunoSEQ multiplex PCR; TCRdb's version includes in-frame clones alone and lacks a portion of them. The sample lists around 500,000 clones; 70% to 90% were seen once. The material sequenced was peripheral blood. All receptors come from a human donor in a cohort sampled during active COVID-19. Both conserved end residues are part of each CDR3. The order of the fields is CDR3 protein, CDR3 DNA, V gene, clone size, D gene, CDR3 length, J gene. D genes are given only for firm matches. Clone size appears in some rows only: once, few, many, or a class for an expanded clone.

CASSLYRARTNYGYTF,TGTGCCAGCAGTTTATACAGGGCGCGGACTAACTATGGCTACACCTTC,TRBV28,NA,NA,16,TRBJ1-2
CATSRDLSRGLEETQYF,TGTGCCACCAGCAGAGATTTAAGCAGGGGGCTAGAAGAGACCCAGTACTTC,TRBV15,once,TRBD1,17,TRBJ2-5
CASSFLGQGEGFF,TGTGCCAGCAGTTTCCTCGGACAGGGAGAGGGTTTCTTT,TRBV27,NA,TRBD1,13,TRBJ1-1
CASSLGDSPWGQPQHF,TGTGCTAGCAGCTTAGGGGACAGCCCCTGGGGGCAGCCCCAGCATTTT,TRBV7-7,NA,TRBD1,16,TRBJ1-5
CASSQTRGSNEKLFF,TGTGCCAGTAGTCAAACCAGGGGGAGCAATGAAAAACTGTTTTTT,TRBV19,NA,TRBD1,15,TRBJ1-4
CSASDRTSGRGEQYF,TGCAGTGCTAGTGATAGGACTAGCGGGAGGGGGGAGCAGTACTTC,TRBV20-1,NA,TRBD2,15,TRBJ2-7
CASSSGLAASTDTQYF,TGTGCCAGCAGCTCAGGACTAGCGGCCAGCACAGATACGCAGTATTTT,TRBV7-2,NA,TRBD2,16,TRBJ2-3
CASSLEPGPPYEQYF,TGTGCCAGCAGCTTGGAGCCAGGGCCTCCCTACGAGCAGTACTTC,TRBV5-5,NA,NA,15,TRBJ2-7
CASSLIGGRYEQYF,TGTGCCAGCAGTTTAATCGGAGGGCGGTACGAGCAGTACTTC,TRBV28,many,NA,14,TRBJ2-7
CASSMGGPRETQYF,TGTGCCAGCAGCATGGGAGGGCCGAGAGAGACCCAGTACTTC,TRBV28,NA,TRBD2,14,TRBJ2-5
CASSPPGLAGDYNEQFF,TGCGCCAGCAGCCCGCCGGGACTAGCGGGAGACTACAATGAGCAGTTCTTC,TRBV5-1,NA,TRBD2,17,TRBJ2-1
CASGPGQGPQPQHF,TGTGCTAGTGGTCCGGGACAGGGGCCGCAGCCCCAGCATTTT,TRBV12-5,NA,TRBD1,14,TRBJ1-5
CASSTDSSNQPQHF,TGTGCCAGCAGCACCGACAGCAGCAATCAGCCCCAGCATTTT,TRBV7-2,NA,NA,14,TRBJ1-5
CASSSRTGTSGSANTGELFF,TGCGCCAGCAGCTCAAGAACCGGGACTAGCGGGAGCGCGAACACCGGGGAGCTGTTTTTT,TRBV5-1,NA,TRBD2,20,TRBJ2-2
CASSPAGGVPEPYGYTF,TGCGCCAGCAGCCCCGCAGGCGGGGTTCCTGAACCCTATGGCTACACCTTC,TRBV4-1,NA,NA,17,TRBJ1-2
CASSSGTGSYEQYF,TGTGCCAGCAGCTCCGGGACTGGGTCATACGAGCAGTACTTC,TRBV11-2,NA,NA,14,TRBJ2-7
CASSRTEDGYTF,TGCGCCAGCAGCCGGACAGAAGATGGCTACACCTTC,TRBV4-3,NA,NA,12,TRBJ1-2
CAWGGRGVYGYTF,TGTGCCTGGGGCGGGCGGGGGGTCTATGGCTACACCTTC,TRBV30,NA,NA,13,TRBJ1-2
CASSPGHPNTEAFF,TGTGCCAGTAGTCCGGGACATCCGAACACTGAAGCTTTCTTT,TRBV19,NA,NA,14,TRBJ1-1
CASSSQAGPYEQYF,TGTGCCAGCAGCTCTCAGGCAGGGCCCTACGAGCAGTACTTC,TRBV5-5,NA,NA,14,TRBJ2-7
CASSGLAGVSGANVLTF,TGTGCCAGCAGCGGACTAGCGGGCGTCTCTGGGGCCAACGTCCTGACTTTC,TRBV9,NA,TRBD2,17,TRBJ2-6
CASSVAGAGYTDTQYF,TGTGCCAGCAGCGTAGCGGGAGCGGGGTACACAGATACGCAGTATTTT,TRBV9,NA,TRBD2,16,TRBJ2-3
CASSQETSGGRNEQFF,TGCGCCAGCAGCCAGGAAACTAGCGGGGGGAGGAATGAGCAGTTCTTC,TRBV4-1,NA,TRBD2,16,TRBJ2-1
CASSPEALWTGRYYGYTF,TGCGCCAGCAGCCCTGAAGCCCTGTGGACAGGGCGGTACTATGGCTACACCTTC,TRBV23-1,NA,TRBD1,18,TRBJ1-2
CASSLLAGGTEAFF,TGTGCCAGCAGCTTACTCGCAGGGGGGACTGAAGCTTTCTTT,TRBV7-9,NA,TRBD1,14,TRBJ1-1
CASSGPGGSYNEQFF,TGTGCCAGCAGCGGTCCGGGAGGCTCCTACAATGAGCAGTTCTTC,TRBV9,NA,TRBD2,15,TRBJ2-1
CASSLDGGFPYEQYF,TGCGCCAGCAGCTTGGATGGGGGCTTCCCCTACGAGCAGTACTTC,TRBV5-1,NA,NA,15,TRBJ2-7
CASSWSGELFF,TGTGCCAGCAGCTGGAGCGGGGAGCTGTTTTTT,TRBV7-8,NA,NA,11,TRBJ2-2
CASSLGDRPPYEQYF,TGTGCCAGCAGCTTGGGGGACAGGCCGCCCTACGAGCAGTACTTC,TRBV5-8,NA,TRBD1,15,TRBJ2-7